These T cell receptor beta chains were read from a single sample in a study of cytomegalovirus exposure and HLA in healthy donors. Data came from immunoSEQ multiplex PCR; TCRdb stores just in-frame clones and leaves some out. Among 110,000 to 150,000 clones, 65% to 85% were seen once, and the ten largest hold about 1%. The sequencing input was PBMCs. Receptors originate from a man aged 18 to 29 in good health and CMV-seronegative. Each CDR3 is given with its conserved first and last residue. D genes are given only for firm matches. Clone size appears in some rows only: once, few, many, or a class for an expanded clone.

J gene	clone size	D gene	V gene	CDR3 protein	CDR3 DNA
TRBJ2-3	NA	TRBD2	TRBV7-9	CASSARTSGGTPDTQYF	TGTGCCAGCAGCGCCCGGACTAGCGGGGGGACCCCAGATACGCAGTATTTT
TRBJ2-7	few	NA	TRBV6-1	CASSEEAAKCF	TGTGCCAGCAGTGAAGAGGCGGCCAAGTGCTTC
TRBJ1-1	few	NA	TRBV5-1	CASRLPGGNTEAFF	TGCGCCAGCCGCCTACCGGGGGGGAACACTGAAGCTTTCTTT
TRBJ2-1	NA	NA	TRBV29-1	CSVEDGAGAVGNEQFF	TGCAGCGTTGAAGATGGGGCGGGGGCAGTCGGGAATGAGCAGTTCTTC
TRBJ2-3	NA	TRBD2	TRBV7-6	CASSLGLAGSTDTQYF	TGTGCCAGCAGCCTGGGACTAGCGGGGAGCACAGATACGCAGTATTTT
TRBJ1-6	NA	NA	TRBV15	CATSRVFRGRANSPLHF	TGTGCCACCAGCAGAGTATTTCGCGGCAGGGCAAATTCACCCCTCCACTTT
TRBJ2-6	NA	NA	TRBV5-4	CASSLFEGTGANVLTF	TGTGCCAGCAGCTTATTCGAGGGAACTGGGGCCAACGTCCTGACTTTC
TRBJ1-4	NA	NA	TRBV19	CASSTRDRATNEKLFF	TGTGCCAGTAGTACCCGAGACAGAGCAACTAATGAAAAACTGTTTTTT
TRBJ2-5	NA	TRBD1	TRBV5-1	CASSLVQGEETQYF	TGCGCCAGCAGCTTGGTACAGGGGGAAGAGACCCAGTACTTC
TRBJ1-6	NA	NA	TRBV5-5	CASSLQGYNSPLHF	TGTGCCAGCAGCTTACAGGGTTATAATTCACCCCTCCACTTT
TRBJ1-4	NA	TRBD1	TRBV6-6	CASSWGQGREKLFF	TGTGCCAGCAGTTGGGGACAGGGTCGGGAAAAACTGTTTTTT
TRBJ2-7	NA	NA	TRBV4-2	CASSTRTGSSYEQYF	TGTGCCAGCAGCACCCGGACGGGAAGCTCCTACGAGCAGTACTTC
TRBJ1-1	few	NA	TRBV10-3	CAIRKGGVYTEAFF	TGTGCCATCAGAAAAGGGGGGGTCTACACTGAAGCTTTCTTT
TRBJ2-1	few	TRBD2	TRBV7-8	CASSSTSGHYNEQFF	TGTGCCAGCAGCTCGACTAGCGGGCACTACAATGAGCAGTTCTTC
TRBJ2-2	once	NA	TRBV7-8	CASSLPRRSPNTGELFF	TGTGCCAGCAGCTTACCAAGGCGGAGCCCGAACACCGGGGAGCTGTTTTTT
TRBJ2-7	NA	NA	TRBV27	CASSLGPNIVNEQYF	TGTGCCAGCAGTTTAGGGCCTAATATCGTCAACGAGCAGTACTTC
TRBJ1-2	few	TRBD1	TRBV4-3	CASSRGQGNYGYTF	TGCGCCAGCAGCCGAGGACAGGGGAACTATGGCTACACCTTC
TRBJ1-4	NA	NA	TRBV6-5	CASSYSKGAGEKLFF	TGTGCCAGCAGTTACTCGAAAGGGGCAGGTGAAAAACTGTTTTTT
TRBJ2-1	NA	NA	TRBV2	CASSEAGGLSSYNEQFF	TGTGCCAGCAGTGAAGCGGGCGGGTTGAGCTCCTACAATGAGCAGTTCTTC
TRBJ1-5	NA	NA	TRBV18	CASSLQAYSDQPQHF	TGTGCCAGCTCACTTCAGGCATATTCGGATCAGCCCCAGCATTTT
TRBJ1-2	NA	NA	TRBV6-5	CASSYGQSYGYTF	TGTGCCAGCAGTTACGGGCAGTCCTATGGCTACACCTTC
TRBJ1-1	NA	NA	TRBV19	CASSAGVKNTEAFF	TGTGCCAGTAGTGCGGGGGTTAAGAACACTGAAGCTTTCTTT
TRBJ1-2	NA	NA	TRBV6-5	CASSNPTGGYTF	TGTGCCAGCAGCAACCCGACGGGAGGCTACACCTTC
TRBJ1-2	NA	TRBD1	TRBV6-6	CASSFGDRAGNGYTF	TGTGCCAGCAGTTTCGGAGACAGGGCGGGAAATGGCTACACCTTC
TRBJ1-3	NA	TRBD1	TRBV7-2	CASSDRQGVGGNTIYF	TGTGCCAGCAGCGATCGACAGGGAGTGGGCGGAAACACCATATATTTT
TRBJ2-1	NA	NA	TRBV18	CASSPKAQGEQFF	TGTGCCAGCTCACCAAAAGCACAGGGTGAGCAGTTCTTC
TRBJ1-2	NA	NA	TRBV30	CAWRTGSGGDGYTF	TGTGCCTGGAGAACCGGGTCAGGAGGGGATGGCTACACCTTC
TRBJ1-1	NA	TRBD1	TRBV19	CASSVNRGLNTEAFF	TGTGCCAGTAGTGTGAACAGGGGGCTGAACACTGAAGCTTTCTTT
TRBJ2-1	NA	TRBD1	TRBV2	CASSGRTGVGEQFF	TGTGCCAGCAGTGGAAGGACAGGGGTGGGTGAGCAGTTCTTC
TRBJ2-3	NA	TRBD1	TRBV7-3	CASSLTGGDTQYF	TGTGCCAGCAGCTTGACAGGGGGGGATACGCAGTATTTT
TRBJ2-1	NA	NA	TRBV2	CASRGEDNEQFF	TGTGCCAGCAGAGGGGAGGACAATGAGCAGTTCTTC
TRBJ1-3	NA	TRBD1	TRBV5-4	CASSADRGTGNTIYF	TGTGCCAGCAGCGCCGACAGGGGGACTGGAAACACCATATATTTT
TRBJ1-2	NA	NA	TRBV5-6	CASSLRPGFLGRSLF	TGTGCCAGCAGCTTGAGGCCGGGGTTTTTGGGGAGAAGCCTCTTC
TRBJ2-3	NA	NA	TRBV7-2	CASSSPSSDWADTQYF	TGTGCCAGCAGCTCCCCAAGCTCGGACTGGGCCGATACGCAGTATTTT
TRBJ1-2	NA	TRBD1	TRBV7-8	CASSLAIWERGPGYTF	TGTGCCAGCAGCTTAGCCATTTGGGAGAGGGGGCCTGGCTACACCTTC
TRBJ2-3	NA	NA	TRBV30	CAWTRVLAQGRTDTQYF	TGTGCCTGGACTAGGGTTCTTGCGCAGGGTCGAACAGATACGCAGTATTTT
TRBJ1-6	NA	NA	TRBV6-1	CASHTAYNSPLHF	TGTGCCAGCCATACTGCCTATAATTCACCCCTCCACTTT
TRBJ2-5	NA	NA	TRBV7-6	CASSSLAVSQETQYF	TGTGCCAGCAGCTCATTAGCAGTTTCCCAAGAGACCCAGTACTTC
TRBJ2-5	NA	NA	TRBV5-4	CASSPTGSETQYF	TGTGCCAGCAGCCCGACAGGCTCAGAGACCCAGTACTTC
TRBJ1-2	NA	TRBD1	TRBV11-2	CASSDPRREGAEGNYGYTF	TGTGCCAGCAGCGATCCACGGAGAGAGGGGGCAGAGGGGAACTATGGCTACACCTTC
TRBJ1-5	NA	TRBD1	TRBV7-8	CASRAGQGAAQPQHF	TGTGCCAGCAGGGCAGGACAGGGGGCTGCTCAGCCCCAGCATTTT
TRBJ1-1	NA	NA	TRBV30	CAWKNRVNTEAFF	TGTGCCTGGAAAAACAGGGTGAACACTGAAGCTTTCTTT
TRBJ2-1	NA	TRBD1	TRBV4-3	CASNRDRSYNEQFF	TGCGCCAGCAACCGGGACAGATCTTACAATGAGCAGTTCTTC
TRBJ1-3	few	NA	TRBV2	CASNFHGNTIYF	TGTGCCAGCAACTTTCATGGAAACACCATATATTTT
TRBJ1-2	NA	NA	TRBV28	CASRLFNYGYTF	TGTGCCAGCAGGCTATTTAACTATGGCTACACCTTC
TRBJ2-5	NA	NA	TRBV5-1	CASSPVVSRETQYF	TGCGCCAGCAGCCCGGTAGTTAGTCGGGAGACCCAGTACTTC
TRBJ2-5	NA	TRBD2	TRBV9	CASGGGGAGETQYF	TGTGCCAGCGGGGGCGGGGGGGCCGGGGAGACCCAGTACTTC
TRBJ2-3	NA	TRBD1	TRBV6-1	CASSARTGYDTDTQYF	TGTGCCAGCAGTGCACGGACAGGGTATGACACAGATACGCAGTATTTT
TRBJ2-7	NA	NA	TRBV16	CASSPLSGGYEQYF	TGTGCCAGCAGCCCATTATCAGGCGGGTACGAGCAGTACTTC
TRBJ2-2	NA	TRBD1	TRBV2	CATRTEGQGPAGELFF	TGTGCCACCCGCACAGAGGGACAGGGTCCAGCCGGGGAGCTGTTTTTT